This T cell receptor beta chain was captured in a study of glioma-infiltrating T cells after dendritic cell vaccination. Study-wide context: Patients received autologous tumor lysate-pulsed dendritic cell vaccination between 2003 and 2012.

As concerns this clone: Its specificity is not known.

CDR1 and CDR2 from the germline V gene are SEHNR and FQNEAQ (reference sequence). Trimming removed 2 bases from V and 3 bases from J, with 17 bases in between. The CDR3 contains 16 residues. Primers: 60 V beta forward and 13 J beta reverse. Some clones are missing from TCRdb's copy, which holds only in-frame ones; the method was immunoSEQ multiplex PCR. Among about 38,000 clones listed, about 80% were seen once. The study's findings and limits: Higher pretreatment TIL content predicted longer progression-free time and survival.

None of the glioblastoma patients had an isocitrate dehydrogenase mutation. The TCR was taken from a human donor with glioblastoma. This chain uses TRBV7-9 with TRBJ2-7; D is unresolved. The sample here was blood, taken before dendritic cell vaccination. CDR3 bases: TGTGCCAGCAGCTTAAAATCTGGCCCAAAACACTACGAGCAGTACTTC. Amino acids: CASSLKSGPKHYEQYF.